This TCR beta chain was documented in a study of cytomegalovirus exposure and HLA in healthy donors. Use of 60 Vbeta and 13 Jbeta primers characterized the PCR. Assay used: immunoSEQ multiplex PCR; TCRdb lists only in-frame clones, some missing. This sample has more than 150,000 clones, with 82% found just once. The study's findings and limits: The classifier reportedly diagnosed cytomegalovirus status with high sensitivity and specificity.

V lost 5 bases and J lost 6; bases outside the gene matches: 3. CDR1 and CDR2 (germline): MDHEN, SYDVKM. The CDR3 has 14 residues. This clone showed up just a few times. What it binds is unknown. The specimen was PBMCs. The source of this sequence is a man aged 35-49 years in good health and CMV-seronegative. V is TRBV28 and J is TRBJ1-4, with 10 nucleotides matching TRBD1. CDR3 DNA: TGTGCCAGCAGTACCGGACAGGGGGATGAAAAACTGTTTTTT. Protein sequence: CASSTGQGDEKLFF.